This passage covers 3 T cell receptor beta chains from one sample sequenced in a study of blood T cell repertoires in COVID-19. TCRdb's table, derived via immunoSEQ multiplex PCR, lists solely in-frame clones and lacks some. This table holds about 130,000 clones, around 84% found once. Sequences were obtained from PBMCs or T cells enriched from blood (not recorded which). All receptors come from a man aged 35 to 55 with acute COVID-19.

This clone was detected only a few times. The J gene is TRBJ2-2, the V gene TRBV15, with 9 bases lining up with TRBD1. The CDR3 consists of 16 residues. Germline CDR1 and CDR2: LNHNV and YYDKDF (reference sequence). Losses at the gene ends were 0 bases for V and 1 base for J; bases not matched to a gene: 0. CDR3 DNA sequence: TGTGCCACCAGCAGAGAGGGACAGGGGAACACCGGGGAGCTGTTTTTT. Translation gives CATSREGQGNTGELFF.

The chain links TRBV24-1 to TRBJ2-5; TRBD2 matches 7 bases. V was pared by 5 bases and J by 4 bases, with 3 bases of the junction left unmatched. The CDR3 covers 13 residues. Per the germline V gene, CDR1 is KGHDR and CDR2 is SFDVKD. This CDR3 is CATSVPGGETQYF. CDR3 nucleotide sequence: TGTGCCACCAGTGTTCCGGGAGGAGAGACCCAGTACTTC.

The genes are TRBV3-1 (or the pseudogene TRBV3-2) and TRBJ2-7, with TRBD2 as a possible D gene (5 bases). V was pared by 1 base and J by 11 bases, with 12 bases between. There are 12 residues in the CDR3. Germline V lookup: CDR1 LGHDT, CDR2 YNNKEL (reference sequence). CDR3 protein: CASSQGPLREYF. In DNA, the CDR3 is TGTGCCAGCAGCCAAGGTCCTTTGAGGGAGTACTTC.